The 11 T cell receptor beta chains reported below all come from one sample, sequenced in a study of human T cells and chemical hapten exposure. TCRdb re-called the RACE reads through MiXCR, storing one row per CDR3 protein. Found here are tens of thousands of distinct CDR3 sequences, less than 4% of them singletons; the top ten hold roughly 6.6%. The time point was: patch test 2, 6 weeks after DPC sensitization. Treatment in this sample: therapeutic diphenylcyclopropenone sensitization with weekly scalp DPC. The source was whole blood, collected in connection with sensitization to the hapten diphenylcyclopropenone (DPC). All receptors come from a man aged 35-49 years with alopecia areata. Some clones in this sample may be carry-over from other donors' samples.

In this sample, this clonotype turned up many times. This sequence joins TRBV20-1 and TRBJ1-3; D is perhaps TRBD1 (5 bases). CDR3 size: 14 residues. Germline lookup yields CDR1 DFQATT and CDR2 SNEGSKA (reference sequence). The V gene lost 0 bases and the J gene lost 4 bases, with 10 bases spanning the gap. The CDR3 bases are TGCAGTGCTAGAGAGGGGGTGTTCGGAAACACCATATATTTT. Translation: CSAREGVFGNTIYF.

This clonotype occurred many times. J is TRBJ2-3 and V is TRBV13, with TRBD1 as a possible D gene (6 bases). Germline V gene data show CDR1 as PRHDT and CDR2 as FYEKMQ (reference sequence). This CDR3 is 15 amino acids long. Trimming took off 2 bases at V and 7 bases at J, with 16 bases between the two ends. CDR3 in amino acids: CASSLTGHHMYTQYF. The CDR3 nucleotides are TGTGCCAGCAGCTTAACGGGACACCACATGTATACGCAGTATTTT.

This clonotype was detected many times. The chain recombines TRBV4-1 with TRBJ2-5; D gene unclear. The V end was cut by 1 base, the J end by 6 bases, with 12 bases between. Per the germline V gene, CDR1 is MGHRA and CDR2 is YSYEKL. The CDR3 contains 14 residues. CDR3 DNA sequence: TGCGCCAGCAGCCAAGCGGCCACCGCCAAGACCCAGTACTTC. This codes for CASSQAATAKTQYF.

Ten or more counts support this clonotype. The rearrangement uses TRBV28 and TRBJ2-3, with 10 positions matching TRBD2. Germline CDR1 is MDHEN and CDR2 is SYDVKM. V shed 5 bases and J 2 bases; nucleotides not matched to a gene: 1. CDR3 length: 14 amino acids. The CDR3 here is CASSLAGDTDTQYF. The CDR3 DNA reads as TGTGCCAGCAGTCTAGCGGGAGACACAGATACGCAGTATTTT.

Many counts were recorded for this clonotype. The chain links TRBV5-1 to TRBJ2-3, with D possibly matching TRBD2 (6 bases). Germline values: CDR1 SGHRS, CDR2 YFSETQ. This CDR3 contains 14 residues. The germline V and J ends were trimmed by 0 bases and 2 bases, with 7 bases remaining between them. The CDR3 spells CASSLGDSTDTQYF. The CDR3 DNA sequence: TGCGCCAGCAGCTTGGGGGACTCCACAGATACGCAGTATTTT.

At least ten counts were recorded for this clonotype. V and J are TRBV7-9 and TRBJ2-1; tentatively, D is TRBD1 or TRBD2 (5 bases each). V was cut by 2 bases and J by 2 bases, with 10 bases left in between. CDR1 is SEHNR, CDR2 FQNEAQ, per germline (reference sequence). CDR3 length: 15 amino acids. CDR3 in amino acids: CASSLIGGAYNEQFF. CDR3 nucleotide sequence: TGTGCCAGCAGCTTAATTGGGGGAGCCTACAATGAGCAGTTCTTC.

This clonotype was observed many times. The chain has TRBV5-4 and TRBJ2-3, with 8 bases that match TRBD2. Germline CDR1 is SGHNT and CDR2 is YYREEE (reference sequence). The CDR3 runs to 15 residues. With V trimmed by 4 bases and J by 6 bases, 10 bases remained unmatched. CDR3 sequence reads: CASSLSGSGMDTQYF. In DNA form, the CDR3 reads TGTGCCAGCAGCCTAAGCGGGAGTGGAATGGATACGCAGTATTTT.

This clonotype turned up a few times. The rearrangement joins TRBV28 to TRBJ2-3; D might be TRBD2 (6 bases). The CDR3 is 14 amino acids. The ends were cut back, 2 bases at V and 3 bases at J, with 9 bases in the middle. Germline assignment: CDR1 MDHEN and CDR2 SYDVKM. CDR3 nucleotide sequence: TGTGCCAGCAGTTTAGCGGGGAATACAGATACGCAGTATTTT. This sequence encodes CASSLAGNTDTQYF. Based on the CDR3 plus reference TRBV28 and TRBJ2-3, the full variable domain is DVKVTQSSRYLVKRTGEKVFLECVQDMDHENMFWYRQDPGLGLRLIYFSYDVKMKEKGDIPEGYSVSREKKERFSLILESASTNQTSMYLCASSLAGNTDTQYFGPGTRLTVL.

At least ten counts were recorded for this clonotype. The J gene is TRBJ1-5, the V gene TRBV27; D is ambiguous. Germline CDR1 is MNHEY and CDR2 is SMNVEV (reference sequence). The CDR3 extends over 13 amino acids. The V end lost 3 bases, the J end lost 3 bases, and 6 bases lay between the germline ends. The DNA of the CDR3 is TGTGCCAGCAGTTTTAAATCCAATCAGCCCCAGCATTTT. Translated: CASSFKSNQPQHF.

This clonotype occurred many times. The rearrangement joins TRBV2 to TRBJ2-2, with 9 bases aligning to TRBD1. V was clipped by 8 bases and J by 7 bases; unmatched bases: 8. CDR3 length: 14 amino acids. Germline-derived CDR1 and CDR2 are SNHLY and FYNNEI. CDR3 amino acids: CASHYRGRGGELFF. Here the CDR3 DNA reads TGTGCCAGCCACTACAGGGGGCGAGGCGGGGAGCTGTTTTTT. The entire variable domain, with the rest obtained from reference TRBV2 and TRBJ2-2, is as follows: EPEVTQTPSHQVTQMGQEVILRCVPISNHLYFYWYRQILGQKVEFLVSFYNNEISEKSEIFDDQFSVERPDGSNFTLKIRSTKLEDSAMYFCASHYRGRGGELFFGEGSRLTVL.

This clonotype was seen ten or more times. The chain joins TRBV27 to TRBJ1-1; D uncertain. The CDR3 is 14 residues long. CDR1 is MNHEY and CDR2 is SMNVEV in the germline V gene (reference sequence). Trimming shortened V by 2 bases and J by 5 bases, and 12 bases separated the two germline ends. The chain's CDR3 is CASSLQVRGTEAFF. The CDR3 bases are TGTGCCAGCAGTTTACAGGTCCGGGGAACTGAAGCTTTCTTT.